One sample yielded the 9 T cell receptor beta chains listed below, sequenced in a study of neoadjuvant nivolumab and ipilimumab in lung cancer. Profiled with immunoSEQ multiplex PCR; TCRdb holds only in-frame clones, not every one. Of thousands of clones listed, approximately 80% were seen once; the top ten hold roughly 3.1%. The sequences come from tumor tissue, collected after neoadjuvant nivolumab, alone or with ipilimumab, at or shortly before surgery. Receptors were obtained from an adult with non-small cell lung cancer.

CDR3: CASSGGSTDTQYF. For the CDR3, the DNA is TGTGCCAGCAGTGGCGGGAGCACAGATACGCAGTATTTT. The rearrangement links TRBV6-4 to TRBJ2-3; possible D gene TRBD2, 5 bases. Germline assignment: CDR1 MRHNA and CDR2 SNTAGT. V lost 4 bases and J 0 bases, leaving 5 bases between the germline ends. The CDR3 sequence is 13 residues long.

The J gene is TRBJ1-5, the V gene TRBV5-1; weak D call: TRBD1 (5 bases). The CDR3 covers 15 residues. CDR1 is SGHRS, CDR2 YFSETQ, per germline. V lost 3 bases, J lost 4 bases, and 14 bases lay in between. The CDR3 bases are TGCGCCAGCAGCTCGGGACCGATGGGAAATCAGCCCCAGCATTTT. This codes for CASSSGPMGNQPQHF.

This chain uses TRBV30 with TRBJ1-5; 7 bases are shared with TRBD1. The CDR3 consists of 13 residues. Germline V gives CDR1 GTSNPN, CDR2 SVGIG (reference sequence). J was trimmed by 3 bases and V by 3 bases; bases with no gene match: 2. The CDR3 region has the DNA TGTGCCTGGAGCGACAGGGACAATCAGCCCCAGCATTTT. This codes for CAWSDRDNQPQHF.

The rearrangement uses TRBV29-1 and TRBJ2-7; 8 bases fit TRBD1. The V and J ends lost 5 bases and 6 bases, in that order; junction bases with no gene match: 12. CDR1 is SQVTM and CDR2 is ANQGSEA in the germline V gene. The CDR3 length is 14 residues. CDR3 region: CSVIAERTGFEQYF. The CDR3 bases are TGCAGCGTTATCGCGGAAAGGACAGGGTTCGAGCAGTACTTC.

The chain recombines TRBV7-9 with TRBJ1-2; TRBD1 matches 8 bases. The germline gives CDR1 SEHNR, CDR2 FQNEAQ (reference sequence). The CDR3 has 12 amino acids. Trimming removed 5 bases from V and 7 bases from J; junction bases left unmatched: 3. CDR3 coding DNA: TGTGCCAGCAGCAACCAGGGGGCTGGCTACACCTTC. It is translated as CASSNQGAGYTF.

This chain uses TRBV10-3 with TRBJ1-1, with D possibly being TRBD1 (6 bases). V lost 0 bases to trimming and J lost 4 bases, with 9 bases between them. Germline CDR1 ENHRY, CDR2 SYGVKD. The CDR3 runs to 14 residues. The CDR3 coding sequence is TGTGCCATCAGTGAGTCCCAAGGGGGCACTGAAGCTTTCTTT. It encodes CAISESQGGTEAFF.

The chain combines TRBV7-9 with TRBJ1-1; TRBD1 agrees at 7 bases. Trimming cost V 5 bases and J 1 base; bases outside gene matches: 10. Germline CDR1 SEHNR, CDR2 FQNEAQ (reference sequence). The CDR3 is 16 residues long. The chain's CDR3 is CASSRQGGFSNTEAFF. CDR3 nucleotides: TGTGCCAGCAGCAGACAGGGTGGCTTTTCGAACACTGAAGCTTTCTTT. Looking up the rest from reference TRBV7-9 and TRBJ1-1 gives the full variable domain: DTGVSQNPRHKITKRGQNVTFRCDPISEHNRLYWYRQTLGQGPEFLTYFQNEAQLEKSRLLSDRFSAERPKGSFSTLEIQRTEQGDSAMYLCASSRQGGFSNTEAFFGQGTRLTVV.

The chain combines TRBV29-1 with TRBJ2-7, with TRBD1 matching over 9 bases. J gave up 1 base and V 3 bases, and 1 base lay outside the gene matches. The germline V gene encodes CDR1 SQVTM and CDR2 ANQGSEA. The CDR3 has 13 amino acids. CDR3 DNA sequence: TGCAGCGTTGATGGGACAGGGTCCTACGAGCAGTACTTC. It encodes CSVDGTGSYEQYF.

The J gene is TRBJ2-1, the V gene TRBV11-3; D remains unclear. From germline, CDR1 is SGHNT and CDR2 YENEEA. This CDR3 contains 14 residues. V was cut by 5 bases and J by 2 bases, with 10 bases left in between. DNA of the CDR3: TGTGCCAGCAGCCGAGACACTGCCTACAATGAGCAGTTCTTC. Translated, it gives CASSRDTAYNEQFF.